The sample holds many counts of the clone carrying this TCR beta chain. RNA transcripts gave rise to amplified TCR beta CDR3 regions. The study used the HTBI primer set for a first-round RT-PCR of the TCR CDR3. TCRdb passed the multiplex PCR reads through MiXCR, listing each CDR3 protein once. The sample yields about 210,000 distinct CDR3 sequences, approximately 17% seen once. The CDR3 has 14 residues. Germline values: CDR1 MDHEN, CDR2 SYDVKM. Trimming took off 6 bases at V and 5 bases at J, with 14 bases between the two ends. The sample originates from a study of T cells in Graves' hyperthyroidism and ophthalmopathy.

Material: blood. The rearrangement joins TRBV28 to TRBJ2-1; D is possibly TRBD2 (7 bases). This clonotype was obtained from a man aged 50-60 years with Graves' hyperthyroidism. CDR3 in amino acids: CASSWGGSHNEQFF. CDR3 bases: TGTGCCAGCAGCTGGGGGGGCAGCCACAATGAGCAGTTCTTC.